This T cell receptor beta chain was observed in a study of blood T cell repertoires in COVID-19. For the study at large: From the United States, Italy and Spain came samples of acute and convalescent COVID-19.

Authors' analysis steps: How many nucleated cells were present was estimated from reference gene primer amplification. Produced via immunoSEQ multiplex PCR; TCRdb's table is partial and in-frame only. V and J calls plus clone size are reproduced from that table; the DNA served to infer D and trimming. The data contain approximately 150,000 clones, 80% to 90% of them singletons. The ends were cut back, 4 bases at V and 6 bases at J, with 19 bases in the middle. Germline V gives CDR1 LGHNA, CDR2 YSLEER. The CDR3 is made up of 15 amino acids. The sequence came from a man between 18 and 35 years old with COVID-19, enrolled during active disease. V gene TRBV4-3 combines with J gene TRBJ2-7, with D perhaps TRBD2 (5 bases). Sequenced: peripheral blood. The CDR3 DNA reads TGCGCCAGCAGCCCCCAATTCCTAGGCGGAGGCGAGCAGTACTTC. It is translated as CASSPQFLGGGEQYF.